This is a list of T cell receptor beta chains from one sample in a study of blood T cell repertoires in COVID-19. The protocol was immunoSEQ multiplex PCR, while the TCRdb copy is restricted to in-frame clones and leaves out a portion. The sample contains around 200,000 clones, about 85% of which appear only once. Sequenced sample: peripheral blood. These receptors all stem from a woman older than 75 with active or convalescent COVID-19. Each CDR3 is given with its conserved first and last residue. Each record gives: J gene, D gene, clone size, V gene, CDR3 protein, CDR3 DNA. The D gene is left open where the match is weak. The listing skips clone size in some rows; elsewhere it reads once, few, many or a size class.

j_gene: TRBJ2-1
d_gene: NA
abundance: NA
v_gene: TRBV11-1
CDR3aa: CASSLVGGSTYNEQFF
CDR3nt: TGTGCCAGCAGCTTAGTTGGGGGGTCCACCTACAATGAGCAGTTCTTC

j_gene: TRBJ2-7
d_gene: NA
abundance: NA
v_gene: TRBV7-9
CDR3aa: CASSLTGYSQYF
CDR3nt: TGTGCCAGCAGCTTAACGGGATACAGTCAGTACTTC

j_gene: TRBJ1-2
d_gene: TRBD1
abundance: NA
v_gene: TRBV6-5
CDR3aa: CASRPTGGNGYTF
CDR3nt: TGTGCCAGCAGGCCGACAGGGGGCAATGGCTACACCTTC

j_gene: TRBJ2-1
d_gene: TRBD2
abundance: NA
v_gene: TRBV5-1
CDR3aa: CASSLAYQGAETSGRRNEQFF
CDR3nt: TGCGCCAGCAGCTTGGCCTACCAGGGGGCCGAGACTAGCGGGAGAAGGAATGAGCAGTTCTTC

j_gene: TRBJ2-3
d_gene: NA
abundance: NA
v_gene: TRBV6-2/TRBV6-3
CDR3aa: CASSLLATDTQYF
CDR3nt: TGTGCCAGCAGTTTATTAGCGACGGATACGCAGTATTTT

j_gene: TRBJ1-1
d_gene: NA
abundance: NA
v_gene: TRBV2
CDR3aa: CASLRDMNTEAFF
CDR3nt: TGTGCCAGCCTACGAGATATGAACACTGAAGCTTTCTTT

j_gene: TRBJ2-3
d_gene: NA
abundance: once
v_gene: TRBV5-6
CDR3aa: CASSLMAGTVSDTQYF
CDR3nt: TGTGCCAGCAGCTTGATGGCCGGGACTGTGAGTGATACGCAGTATTTT

j_gene: TRBJ2-3
d_gene: NA
abundance: NA
v_gene: TRBV5-1
CDR3aa: CASSDTRFTDTQYF
CDR3nt: TGCGCCAGCAGCGATACACGATTCACAGATACGCAGTATTTT

j_gene: TRBJ2-1
d_gene: NA
abundance: NA
v_gene: TRBV15
CDR3aa: CATSRGLGQGSNEQFF
CDR3nt: TGTGCCACCAGCAGGGGGTTAGGGCAGGGGTCCAATGAGCAGTTCTTC

j_gene: TRBJ1-2
d_gene: NA
abundance: once
v_gene: TRBV29-1
CDR3aa: CSVSPDRPYGYTF
CDR3nt: TGCAGCGTTTCTCCCGACAGACCCTATGGCTACACCTTC

j_gene: TRBJ1-4
d_gene: TRBD1
abundance: NA
v_gene: TRBV30
CDR3aa: CAWTRQGTLKLFF
CDR3nt: TGTGCCTGGACCCGACAGGGGACCCTTAAACTGTTTTTT

j_gene: TRBJ2-5
d_gene: TRBD1
abundance: NA
v_gene: TRBV15
CDR3aa: CATSRNPPGGGETQYF
CDR3nt: TGTGCCACCAGCAGAAACCCCCCAGGGGGTGGAGAGACCCAGTACTTC

j_gene: TRBJ2-2
d_gene: NA
abundance: NA
v_gene: TRBV10-3
CDR3aa: CAISDVRATNTGELFF
CDR3nt: TGTGCCATCAGTGATGTCAGGGCCACTAACACCGGGGAGCTGTTTTTT

j_gene: TRBJ1-2
d_gene: NA
abundance: few
v_gene: TRBV6-2/TRBV6-3
CDR3aa: CASSYGGGGYGYTF
CDR3nt: TGTGCCAGCAGTTACGGGGGAGGCGGCTATGGCTACACCTTC

j_gene: TRBJ2-1
d_gene: TRBD1
abundance: NA
v_gene: TRBV4-2
CDR3aa: CASSRTGGGNEQFF
CDR3nt: TGTGCCAGCAGCCGGACAGGGGGTGGGAATGAGCAGTTCTTC

j_gene: TRBJ2-7
d_gene: NA
abundance: NA
v_gene: TRBV21-1
CDR3aa: CASSKGASGIGERRRLYYEQYF
CDR3nt: TGTGCCAGCAGCAAAGGGGCTAGCGGGATAGGGGAACGTCGACGTTTATACTACGAGCAGTACTTC

j_gene: TRBJ1-4
d_gene: NA
abundance: NA
v_gene: TRBV28
CDR3aa: CASSPGGAPTNEKLFF
CDR3nt: TGTGCCAGCAGTCCGGGTGGGGCACCAACTAATGAAAAACTGTTTTTT

j_gene: TRBJ2-7
d_gene: TRBD2
abundance: NA
v_gene: TRBV5-1
CDR3aa: CASSPGLAMSYEQYF
CDR3nt: TGCGCCAGCAGCCCCGGACTAGCCATGTCCTACGAGCAGTACTTC

j_gene: TRBJ2-1
d_gene: TRBD2
abundance: NA
v_gene: TRBV10-3
CDR3aa: CATSPRGVGNEQFF
CDR3nt: TGTGCCACGTCCCCCCGGGGGGTCGGCAATGAGCAGTTCTTC

j_gene: TRBJ2-3
d_gene: TRBD2
abundance: NA
v_gene: TRBV7-3
CDR3aa: CASSLKSGGVDTQYF
CDR3nt: TGTGCCAGCAGCTTAAAGTCGGGAGGGGTAGATACGCAGTATTTT

j_gene: TRBJ2-2
d_gene: NA
abundance: NA
v_gene: TRBV11-2
CDR3aa: CASTPAGSTGELFF
CDR3nt: TGTGCCAGCACCCCCGCGGGAAGCACCGGGGAGCTGTTTTTT

j_gene: TRBJ2-7
d_gene: NA
abundance: few
v_gene: TRBV12-3/TRBV12-4
CDR3aa: CASTSGAYEQYF
CDR3nt: TGTGCCAGCACCTCCGGGGCCTACGAGCAGTACTTC

j_gene: TRBJ2-1
d_gene: TRBD1
abundance: NA
v_gene: TRBV11-2
CDR3aa: CASSSGTGGSYNEQFF
CDR3nt: TGTGCCAGCAGCTCCGGGACAGGGGGATCCTACAATGAGCAGTTCTTC

j_gene: TRBJ2-7
d_gene: NA
abundance: NA
v_gene: TRBV21-1
CDR3aa: CASSKTGMASYEQYF
CDR3nt: TGTGCCAGCAGCAAGACCGGGATGGCCTCCTACGAGCAGTACTTC

j_gene: TRBJ2-7
d_gene: NA
abundance: NA
v_gene: TRBV15
CDR3aa: CATSRNDRPYEQYF
CDR3nt: TGTGCCACCAGCAGGAATGACAGACCCTACGAGCAGTACTTC

j_gene: TRBJ1-2
d_gene: NA
abundance: NA
v_gene: TRBV24-1
CDR3aa: CATSDGGSNSGYTF
CDR3nt: TGTGCCACCAGTGATGGGGGCAGCAATTCTGGCTACACCTTC

j_gene: TRBJ2-6
d_gene: TRBD1
abundance: NA
v_gene: TRBV19
CDR3aa: CASSPGQVTSGANVLTF
CDR3nt: TGTGCCAGTAGTCCAGGACAGGTCACCTCTGGGGCCAACGTCCTGACTTTC

j_gene: TRBJ2-7
d_gene: NA
abundance: once
v_gene: TRBV4-1
CDR3aa: CASSLQEPIEQYF
CDR3nt: TGCGCCAGCAGCCTACAGGAACCGATCGAGCAGTACTTC

j_gene: TRBJ1-2
d_gene: TRBD1
abundance: NA
v_gene: TRBV7-3
CDR3aa: CASSTKPPLGQGGPGYTF
CDR3nt: TGTGCCAGCAGCACCAAACCACCCCTCGGACAGGGGGGTCCTGGCTACACCTTC

j_gene: TRBJ1-1
d_gene: NA
abundance: NA
v_gene: TRBV28
CDR3aa: CASRRTQNTEAFF
CDR3nt: TGTGCCAGCAGGCGGACTCAGAACACTGAAGCTTTCTTT

j_gene: TRBJ1-1
d_gene: NA
abundance: NA
v_gene: TRBV10-3
CDR3aa: CAISETRVNTEAFF
CDR3nt: TGTGCCATCAGTGAGACGAGGGTTAACACTGAAGCTTTCTTT

j_gene: TRBJ2-3
d_gene: TRBD2
abundance: NA
v_gene: TRBV3-1/TRBV3-2
CDR3aa: CASSQGLAGSTDTQYF
CDR3nt: TGTGCCAGCAGCCAGGGACTAGCGGGGTCCACAGATACGCAGTATTTT

j_gene: TRBJ1-5
d_gene: NA
abundance: NA
v_gene: TRBV11-2
CDR3aa: CASSRGWDQPQHF
CDR3nt: TGTGCCAGCAGTCGCGGGTGGGATCAGCCCCAGCATTTT

j_gene: TRBJ2-7
d_gene: NA
abundance: once
v_gene: TRBV6-5
CDR3aa: CASSKDHRNHYEQYF
CDR3nt: TGTGCCAGCAGCAAAGACCACAGAAATCACTACGAGCAGTACTTC

j_gene: TRBJ1-3
d_gene: NA
abundance: NA
v_gene: TRBV7-2
CDR3aa: CASSPYRVAGNTIYF
CDR3nt: TGTGCCAGCAGCCCATACAGGGTCGCTGGAAACACCATATATTTT

j_gene: TRBJ2-1
d_gene: TRBD2
abundance: NA
v_gene: TRBV2
CDR3aa: CASRRVGTSYNEQFF
CDR3nt: TGTGCCAGCCGCAGGGTTGGGACTAGCTACAATGAGCAGTTCTTC

j_gene: TRBJ1-2
d_gene: NA
abundance: NA
v_gene: TRBV7-9
CDR3aa: CASSQQTGGGYTF
CDR3nt: TGTGCCAGCAGCCAGCAGACCGGCGGAGGCTACACCTTC

j_gene: TRBJ1-5
d_gene: TRBD1
abundance: NA
v_gene: TRBV6-6
CDR3aa: CASSPGTGVDNQPQHF
CDR3nt: TGTGCCAGCAGCCCGGGGACAGGGGTTGACAATCAGCCCCAGCATTTT

j_gene: TRBJ1-1
d_gene: NA
abundance: NA
v_gene: TRBV5-1
CDR3aa: CASRLTTVNGAFF
CDR3nt: TGCGCCAGCAGATTAACGACAGTCAATGGAGCTTTCTTT

j_gene: TRBJ1-5
d_gene: NA
abundance: few
v_gene: TRBV7-6
CDR3aa: CASSLDESSNQPQHF
CDR3nt: TGTGCCAGCAGCTTAGATGAGAGTAGCAATCAGCCCCAGCATTTT

j_gene: TRBJ2-1
d_gene: TRBD1
abundance: NA
v_gene: TRBV5-1
CDR3aa: CASSLAGTGGWDEQFF
CDR3nt: TGCGCCAGCAGCTTGGCCGGGACAGGGGGTTGGGATGAGCAGTTCTTC

j_gene: TRBJ2-2
d_gene: NA
abundance: NA
v_gene: TRBV6-1
CDR3aa: CASSEAPRSGDTGELFF
CDR3nt: TGTGCCAGCAGTGAAGCGCCTCGTTCGGGGGACACCGGGGAGCTGTTTTTT

j_gene: TRBJ2-1
d_gene: TRBD2
abundance: NA
v_gene: TRBV7-3
CDR3aa: CASSFSEAGNEQFF
CDR3nt: TGTGCCAGCAGCTTCTCGGAAGCGGGGAATGAGCAGTTCTTC

j_gene: TRBJ2-7
d_gene: TRBD1
abundance: NA
v_gene: TRBV7-2
CDR3aa: CASSSTGGHEQYF
CDR3nt: TGTGCCAGCAGCTCGACAGGGGGGCACGAGCAGTACTTC

j_gene: TRBJ1-3
d_gene: NA
abundance: NA
v_gene: TRBV19
CDR3aa: CASTNPTRNTIYF
CDR3nt: TGTGCCAGTACCAACCCGACTCGAAACACCATATATTTT

j_gene: TRBJ2-1
d_gene: NA
abundance: NA
v_gene: TRBV6-5
CDR3aa: CASNIAVNYNEQFF
CDR3nt: TGTGCCAGCAACATAGCGGTAAACTACAATGAGCAGTTCTTC

j_gene: TRBJ2-5
d_gene: TRBD2
abundance: NA
v_gene: TRBV7-3
CDR3aa: CASSLTSGEYETQYF
CDR3nt: TGTGCCAGCAGCTTAACTAGCGGGGAATATGAGACCCAGTACTTC

j_gene: TRBJ2-1
d_gene: TRBD2
abundance: NA
v_gene: TRBV6-2/TRBV6-3
CDR3aa: CASSPWGSGGADEQFF
CDR3nt: TGTGCCAGCAGTCCCTGGGGGAGCGGGGGGGCCGATGAGCAGTTCTTC

j_gene: TRBJ1-6
d_gene: TRBD1
abundance: NA
v_gene: TRBV7-8
CDR3aa: CASSLADRGSSNSPLHF
CDR3nt: TGTGCCAGCAGCTTAGCTGACAGGGGGTCGAGTAATTCACCCCTCCACTTT

j_gene: TRBJ1-1
d_gene: TRBD1
abundance: NA
v_gene: TRBV3-1/TRBV3-2
CDR3aa: CASSHRRDRRNTEAFF
CDR3nt: TGTGCCAGCAGTCATAGACGGGACAGGAGGAACACTGAAGCTTTCTTT

j_gene: TRBJ2-1
d_gene: TRBD2
abundance: NA
v_gene: TRBV6-5
CDR3aa: CASSYPGGNNEQFF
CDR3nt: TGTGCCAGCAGTTACCCCGGGGGGAACAATGAGCAGTTCTTC

j_gene: TRBJ2-2
d_gene: NA
abundance: NA
v_gene: TRBV19
CDR3aa: CASSIDRVGSGELFF
CDR3nt: TGTGCCAGTAGTATAGATCGGGTGGGTTCCGGGGAGCTGTTTTTT

j_gene: TRBJ1-5
d_gene: TRBD1
abundance: few
v_gene: TRBV3-1/TRBV3-2
CDR3aa: CASSPTGGYQPQHF
CDR3nt: TGTGCCAGCAGCCCTACAGGGGGGTATCAGCCCCAGCATTTT